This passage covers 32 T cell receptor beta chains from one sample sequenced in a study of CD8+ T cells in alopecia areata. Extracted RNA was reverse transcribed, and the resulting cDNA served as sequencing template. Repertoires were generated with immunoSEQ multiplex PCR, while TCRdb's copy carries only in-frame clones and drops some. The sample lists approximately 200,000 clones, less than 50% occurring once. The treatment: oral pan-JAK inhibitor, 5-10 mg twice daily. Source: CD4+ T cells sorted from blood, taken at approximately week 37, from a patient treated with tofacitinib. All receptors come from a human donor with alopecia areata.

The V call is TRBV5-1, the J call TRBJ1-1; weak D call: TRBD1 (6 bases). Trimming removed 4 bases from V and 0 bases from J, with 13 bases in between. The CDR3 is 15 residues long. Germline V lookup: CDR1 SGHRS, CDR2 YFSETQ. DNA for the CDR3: TGCGCCAGCAGCCCGGGACACTTCCTGAACACTGAAGCTTTCTTT. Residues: CASSPGHFLNTEAFF. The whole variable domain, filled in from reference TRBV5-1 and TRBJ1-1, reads KAGVTQTPRYLIKTRGQQVTLSCSPISGHRSVSWYQQTPGQGLQFLFEYFSETQRNKGNFPGRFSGRQFSNSRSEMNVSTLELGDSALYLCASSPGHFLNTEAFFGQGTRLTVV.

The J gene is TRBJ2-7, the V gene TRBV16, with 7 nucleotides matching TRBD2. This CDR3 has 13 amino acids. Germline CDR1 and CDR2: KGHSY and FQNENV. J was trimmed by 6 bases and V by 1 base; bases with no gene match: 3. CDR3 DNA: TGTGCCAGCAGCCAATGGGGAGGGTCCGAGCAGTACTTC. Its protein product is CASSQWGGSEQYF.

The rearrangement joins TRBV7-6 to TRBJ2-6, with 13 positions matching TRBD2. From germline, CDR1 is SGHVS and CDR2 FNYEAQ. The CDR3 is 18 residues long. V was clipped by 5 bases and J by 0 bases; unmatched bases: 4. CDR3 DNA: TGTGCCAGCAGCCCTAGACTAGCGGGAGGCTCTGGGGCCAACGTCCTGACTTTC. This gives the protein CASSPRLAGGSGANVLTF.

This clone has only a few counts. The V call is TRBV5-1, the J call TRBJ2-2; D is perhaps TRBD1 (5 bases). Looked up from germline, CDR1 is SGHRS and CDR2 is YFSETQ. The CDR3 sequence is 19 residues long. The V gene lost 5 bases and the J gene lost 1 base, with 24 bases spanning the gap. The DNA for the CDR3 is TGCGCCAGCAGTTCTACCCAGGGTGGTAGGCTAGAGAACACCGGGGAGCTGTTTTTT. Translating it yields CASSSTQGGRLENTGELFF.

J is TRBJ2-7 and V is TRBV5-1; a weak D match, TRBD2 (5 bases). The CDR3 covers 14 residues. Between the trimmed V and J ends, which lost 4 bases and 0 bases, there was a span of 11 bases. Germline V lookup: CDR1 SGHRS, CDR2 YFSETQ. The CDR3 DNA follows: TGCGCCAGCAGCAGAGTCGGGAACTCCTACGAGCAGTACTTC. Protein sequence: CASSRVGNSYEQYF.

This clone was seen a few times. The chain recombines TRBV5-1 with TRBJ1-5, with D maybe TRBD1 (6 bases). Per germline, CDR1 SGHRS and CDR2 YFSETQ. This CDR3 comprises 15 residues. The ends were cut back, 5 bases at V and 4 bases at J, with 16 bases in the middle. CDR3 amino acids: CASREGTTGNQPQHF. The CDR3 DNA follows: TGCGCCAGCAGGGAAGGGACCACAGGGAATCAGCCCCAGCATTTT.

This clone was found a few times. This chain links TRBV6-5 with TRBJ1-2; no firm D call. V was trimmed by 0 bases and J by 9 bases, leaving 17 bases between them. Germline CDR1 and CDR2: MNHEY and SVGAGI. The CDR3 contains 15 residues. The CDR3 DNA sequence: TGTGCCAGCAGTTACTCAATACAGACGGGTCAAAGCTACACCTTC. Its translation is CASSYSIQTGQSYTF.

The CDR3 reads CAWSDGQPNTEAFF. The CDR3 nucleotides are TGTGCCTGGAGTGACGGACAGCCGAACACTGAAGCTTTCTTT. V usage is TRBV30 and J usage is TRBJ1-1; D possibly corresponds to TRBD1 (6 bases). The germline V and J ends were trimmed by 1 base and 1 base, with 10 bases remaining between them. Germline values: CDR1 GTSNPN, CDR2 SVGIG (reference sequence). CDR3 length: 14 amino acids.

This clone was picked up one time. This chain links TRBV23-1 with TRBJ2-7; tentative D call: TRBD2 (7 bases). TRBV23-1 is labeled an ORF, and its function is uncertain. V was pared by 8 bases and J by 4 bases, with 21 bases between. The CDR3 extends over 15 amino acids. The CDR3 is CASGFSAGAEYEQYF. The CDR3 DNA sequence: TGCGCCAGCGGATTTTCGGCGGGGGCAGAATACGAGCAGTACTTC.

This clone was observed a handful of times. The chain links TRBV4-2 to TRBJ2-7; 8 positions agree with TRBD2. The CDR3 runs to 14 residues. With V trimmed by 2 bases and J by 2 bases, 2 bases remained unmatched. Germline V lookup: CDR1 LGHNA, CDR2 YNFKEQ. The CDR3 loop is CASSQTSGAYEQYF. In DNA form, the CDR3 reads TGTGCCAGCAGCCAAACTAGCGGAGCCTACGAGCAGTACTTC.

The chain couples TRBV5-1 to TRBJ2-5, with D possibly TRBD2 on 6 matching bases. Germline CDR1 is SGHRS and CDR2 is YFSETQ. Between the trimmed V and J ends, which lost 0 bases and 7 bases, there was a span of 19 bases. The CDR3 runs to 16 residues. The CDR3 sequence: CASSLEPGLAEGTQYF. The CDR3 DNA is TGCGCCAGCAGCTTGGAGCCAGGCTTAGCGGAAGGGACCCAGTACTTC.

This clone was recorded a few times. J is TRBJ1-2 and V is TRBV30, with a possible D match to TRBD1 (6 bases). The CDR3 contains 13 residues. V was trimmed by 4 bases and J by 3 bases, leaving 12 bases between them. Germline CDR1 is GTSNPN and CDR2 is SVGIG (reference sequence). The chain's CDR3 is CAWTPAGDYGYTF. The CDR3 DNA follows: TGTGCCTGGACCCCGGCAGGGGACTATGGCTACACCTTC.

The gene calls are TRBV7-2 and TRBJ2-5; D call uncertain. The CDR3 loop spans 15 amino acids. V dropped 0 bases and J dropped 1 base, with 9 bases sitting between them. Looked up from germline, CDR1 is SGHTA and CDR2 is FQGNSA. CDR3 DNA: TGTGCCAGCAGCTTAGCCGGCCACCTCCAAGAGACCCAGTACTTC. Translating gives CASSLAGHLQETQYF. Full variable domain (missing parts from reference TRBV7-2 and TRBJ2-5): GAGVSQSPSNKVTEKGKDVELRCDPISGHTALYWYRQSLGQGLEFLIYFQGNSAPDKSGLPSDRFSAERTGGSVSTLTIQRTQQEDSAVYLCASSLAGHLQETQYFGPGTRLLVL.

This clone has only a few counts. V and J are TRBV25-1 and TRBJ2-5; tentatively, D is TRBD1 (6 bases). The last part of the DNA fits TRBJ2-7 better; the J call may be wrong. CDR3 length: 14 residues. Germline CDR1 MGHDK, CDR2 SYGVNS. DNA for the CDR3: TGTGCCAGCAGTGTTACAGGGTGGGGCTACGAGCAGTACTTC. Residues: CASSVTGWGYEQYF.

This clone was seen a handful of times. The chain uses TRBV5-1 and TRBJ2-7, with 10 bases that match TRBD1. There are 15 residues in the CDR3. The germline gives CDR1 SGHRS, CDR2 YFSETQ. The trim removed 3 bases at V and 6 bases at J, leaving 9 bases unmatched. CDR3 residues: CASSSGTGEMGEQYF. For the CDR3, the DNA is TGCGCCAGCAGCTCCGGGACAGGGGAAATGGGCGAGCAGTACTTC.

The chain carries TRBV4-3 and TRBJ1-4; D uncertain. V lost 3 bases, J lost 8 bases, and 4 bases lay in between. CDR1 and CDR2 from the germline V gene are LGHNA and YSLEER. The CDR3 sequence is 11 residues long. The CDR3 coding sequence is TGCGCCAGCAGCCAGGAGGAAAAACTGTTTTTT. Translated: CASSQEEKLFF.

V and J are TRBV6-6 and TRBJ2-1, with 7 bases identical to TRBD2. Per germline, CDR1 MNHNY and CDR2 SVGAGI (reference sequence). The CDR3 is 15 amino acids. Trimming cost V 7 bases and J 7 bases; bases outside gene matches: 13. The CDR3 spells CASKFSTGGGNEQFF. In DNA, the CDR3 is TGTGCCAGCAAATTCTCCACCGGCGGGGGAAATGAGCAGTTCTTC.

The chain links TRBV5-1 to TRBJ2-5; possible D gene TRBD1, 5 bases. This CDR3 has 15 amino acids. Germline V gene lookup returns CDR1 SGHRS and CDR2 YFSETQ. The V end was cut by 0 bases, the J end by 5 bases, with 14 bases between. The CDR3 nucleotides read TGCGCCAGCAGCTTGGACAGCTTAGCAGGGGAGACCCAGTACTTC. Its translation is CASSLDSLAGETQYF.

The CDR3 protein is CASRRTSGRAVSDTQYF. The CDR3 nucleotides are TGTGCCAGCAGGAGGACTAGCGGGAGGGCCGTGTCAGATACGCAGTATTTT. The chain carries TRBV7-9 and TRBJ2-3; 15 bases fit TRBD2. Germline CDR1 is SEHNR and CDR2 is FQNEAQ (reference sequence). The CDR3 has 17 residues. V lost 6 bases, J lost 4 bases, and 8 bases stayed unmatched.

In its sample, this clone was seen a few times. The CDR3 is CASRGRSNTGELFF. In nucleotides, the CDR3 is TGTGCCAGCAGGGGGAGGAGCAACACCGGGGAGCTGTTTTTT. This sequence joins TRBV5-6 and TRBJ2-2; possibly TRBD2 for D (6 bases). Germline V gene lookup returns CDR1 SGHDT and CDR2 YYEEEE. CDR3 length: 14 amino acids. The V end was cut by 5 bases, the J end by 2 bases, with 10 bases between.

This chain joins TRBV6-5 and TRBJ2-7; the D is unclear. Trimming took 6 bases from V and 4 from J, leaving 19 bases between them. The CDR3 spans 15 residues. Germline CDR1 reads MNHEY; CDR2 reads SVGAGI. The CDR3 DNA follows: TGTGCCAGCAGCCTTATCCCAGGTCCCCTTTACGAGCAGTACTTC. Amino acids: CASSLIPGPLYEQYF.

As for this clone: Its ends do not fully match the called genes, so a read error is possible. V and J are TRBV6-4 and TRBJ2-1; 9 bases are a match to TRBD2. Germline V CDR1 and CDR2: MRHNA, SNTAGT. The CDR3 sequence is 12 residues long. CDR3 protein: CASKTISGGWVF. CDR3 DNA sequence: TGTGCCAGCAAGACCATTAGCGGGGGTTGGGTCTTC.

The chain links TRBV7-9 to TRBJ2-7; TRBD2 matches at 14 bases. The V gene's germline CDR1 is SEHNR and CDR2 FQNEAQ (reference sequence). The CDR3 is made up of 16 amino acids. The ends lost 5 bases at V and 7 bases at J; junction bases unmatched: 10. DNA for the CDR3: TGTGCCAGCAGCGGGGGACGACTAGCGGGAGGGCAGGAGCAGTACTTC. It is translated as CASSGGRLAGGQEQYF. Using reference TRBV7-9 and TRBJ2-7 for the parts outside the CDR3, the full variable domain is DTGVSQNPRHKITKRGQNVTFRCDPISEHNRLYWYRQTLGQGPEFLTYFQNEAQLEKSRLLSDRFSAERPKGSFSTLEIQRTEQGDSAMYLCASSGGRLAGGQEQYFGPGTRLTVT.

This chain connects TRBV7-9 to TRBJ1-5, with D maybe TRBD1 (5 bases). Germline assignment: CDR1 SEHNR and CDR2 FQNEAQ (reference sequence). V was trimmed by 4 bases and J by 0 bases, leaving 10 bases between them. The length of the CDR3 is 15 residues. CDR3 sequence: CASSSFDSSNQPQHF. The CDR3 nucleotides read TGTGCCAGCAGCTCATTCGACAGTAGCAATCAGCCCCAGCATTTT.

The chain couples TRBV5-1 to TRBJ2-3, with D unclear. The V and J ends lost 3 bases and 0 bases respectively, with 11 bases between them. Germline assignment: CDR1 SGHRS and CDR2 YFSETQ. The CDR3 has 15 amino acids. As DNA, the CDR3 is TGCGCCAGCAGCTCGCTTGGGGAAAGCACAGATACGCAGTATTTT. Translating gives CASSSLGESTDTQYF.

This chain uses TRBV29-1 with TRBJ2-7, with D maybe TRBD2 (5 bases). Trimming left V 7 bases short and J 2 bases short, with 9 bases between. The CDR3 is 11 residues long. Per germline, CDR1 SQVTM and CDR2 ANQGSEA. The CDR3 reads CSGLEAYEQYF. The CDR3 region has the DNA TGCAGCGGCCTGGAGGCCTACGAGCAGTACTTC.

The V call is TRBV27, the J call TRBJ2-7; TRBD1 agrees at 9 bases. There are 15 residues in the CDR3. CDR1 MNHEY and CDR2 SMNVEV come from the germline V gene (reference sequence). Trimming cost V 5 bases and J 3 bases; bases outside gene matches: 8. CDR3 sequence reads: CASSPTGQGVYEQYF. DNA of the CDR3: TGTGCCAGCAGTCCAACGGGACAGGGTGTCTACGAGCAGTACTTC.

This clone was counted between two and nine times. The CDR3 nucleotides read TGCAGTGCTAGGGGGGAAAATGAAGCTTTCTTT. Amino acids: CSARGENEAFF. V is TRBV20-1 and J is TRBJ1-1; TRBD1 might be the D (5 bases). With 3 bases removed from V and 7 bases from J, the gap between germline ends came to 9 bases. CDR1 and CDR2 from the germline V gene are DFQATT and SNEGSKA (reference sequence). CDR3 size: 11 residues.

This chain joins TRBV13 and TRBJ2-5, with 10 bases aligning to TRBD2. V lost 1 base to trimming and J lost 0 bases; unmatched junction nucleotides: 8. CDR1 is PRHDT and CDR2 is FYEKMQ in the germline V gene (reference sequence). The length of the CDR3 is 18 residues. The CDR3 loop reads CASSLVLAGGTYQETQYF. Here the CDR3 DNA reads TGTGCCAGCAGCTTAGTTTTAGCGGGAGGAACGTACCAAGAGACCCAGTACTTC. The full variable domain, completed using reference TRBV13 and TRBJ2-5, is AAGVIQSPRHLIKEKRETATLKCYPIPRHDTVYWYQQGPGQDPQFLISFYEKMQSDKGSIPDRFSAQQFSDYHSELNMSSLELGDSALYFCASSLVLAGGTYQETQYFGPGTRLLVL.

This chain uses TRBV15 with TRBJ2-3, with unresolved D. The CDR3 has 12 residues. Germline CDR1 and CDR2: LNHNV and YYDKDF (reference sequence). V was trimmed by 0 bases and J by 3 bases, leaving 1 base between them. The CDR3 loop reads CATSRETDTQYF. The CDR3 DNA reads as TGTGCCACCAGCAGAGAGACAGATACGCAGTATTTT.

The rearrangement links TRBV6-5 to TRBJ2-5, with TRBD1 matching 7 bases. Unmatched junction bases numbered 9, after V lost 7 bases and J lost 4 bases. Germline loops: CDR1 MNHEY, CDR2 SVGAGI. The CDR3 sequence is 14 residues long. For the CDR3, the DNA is TGTGCCAGCACCATAAACAGGGGTGGAGAGACCCAGTACTTC. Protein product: CASTINRGGETQYF.

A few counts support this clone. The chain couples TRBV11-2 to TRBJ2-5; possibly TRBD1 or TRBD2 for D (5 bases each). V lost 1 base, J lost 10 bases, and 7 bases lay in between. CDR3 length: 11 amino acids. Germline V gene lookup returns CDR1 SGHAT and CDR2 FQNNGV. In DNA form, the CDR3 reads TGTGCCAGCAGCTTAGCTGGGGGCCAGTACTTC. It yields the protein CASSLAGGQYF.